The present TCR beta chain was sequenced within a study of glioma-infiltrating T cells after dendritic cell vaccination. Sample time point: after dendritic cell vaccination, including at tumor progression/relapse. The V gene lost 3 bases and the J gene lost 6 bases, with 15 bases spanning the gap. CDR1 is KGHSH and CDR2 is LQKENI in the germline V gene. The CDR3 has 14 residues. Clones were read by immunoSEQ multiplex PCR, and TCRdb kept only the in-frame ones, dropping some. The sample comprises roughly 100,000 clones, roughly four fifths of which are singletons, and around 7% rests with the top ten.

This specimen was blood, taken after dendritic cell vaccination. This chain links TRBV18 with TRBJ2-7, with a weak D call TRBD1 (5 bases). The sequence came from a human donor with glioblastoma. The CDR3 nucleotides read TGTGCCAGCTCACCCCCTAAAGACAGAACCGAGCAGTACTTC. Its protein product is CASSPPKDRTEQYF. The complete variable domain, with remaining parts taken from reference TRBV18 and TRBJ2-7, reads NAGVMQNPRHLVRRRGQEARLRCSPMKGHSHVYWYRQLPEEGLKFMVYLQKENIIDESGMPKERFSAEFPKEGPSILRIQQVVRGDSAAYFCASSPPKDRTEQYFGPGTRLTVT.